The 20 T cell receptor beta chains presented below share a single source sample, sequenced in a study of OX40 agonist ivuxolimab in advanced cancers. Data came from immunoSEQ multiplex PCR; TCRdb stores just in-frame clones and leaves some out. The sample includes about 74,000 clones, more than 75% of them seen just once. Specimen: CD4+ or CD8+ T cells sorted from blood, collected in a trial of the OX40 agonist ivuxolimab. The receptors were gathered from an adult with an advanced solid tumor such as melanoma, head and neck, liver or kidney cancer.

The rearrangement links TRBV7-9 to TRBJ2-1, with TRBD2 identical over 13 bases. Germline values: CDR1 SEHNR, CDR2 FQNEAQ (reference sequence). V lost 4 bases to trimming and J lost 6 bases; unmatched junction nucleotides: 3. The CDR3 has 15 residues. The CDR3 spells CASSSTSGRANEQFF. CDR3 in DNA: TGTGCCAGCAGCTCTACTAGCGGGAGGGCCAATGAGCAGTTCTTC.

The chain joins TRBV5-1 to TRBJ2-2; tentatively, D is TRBD2 (5 bases). The CDR3 covers 16 residues. Trimming left V 2 bases short and J 4 bases short, with 15 bases between. The germline V gene encodes CDR1 SGHRS and CDR2 YFSETQ. This CDR3 is CASSFGSARVTGELFF. CDR3 DNA: TGCGCCAGCAGCTTCGGGTCGGCGAGGGTCACCGGGGAGCTGTTTTTT.

In this sample, this clone turned up once. The chain uses TRBV27 and TRBJ1-1; D unresolved. V was clipped by 4 bases and J by 10 bases, with 10 bases between them. Per the germline V gene, CDR1 is MNHEY and CDR2 is SMNVEV (reference sequence). CDR3 length equals 11 residues. The DNA for the CDR3 is TGTGCCAGCAGTTCCCCCCTCAGAGCTTTCTTT. Encoded protein: CASSSPLRAFF.

This clone was detected only once. This chain connects TRBV5-1 to TRBJ2-1; 7 bases agree with TRBD2. After removal of 5 bases from V and 6 bases from J, the junction contained 11 bases not matched to a gene. This CDR3 comprises 15 residues. Germline V gives CDR1 SGHRS, CDR2 YFSETQ. The CDR3 DNA is TGCGCCAGCAGTCTGCAGGGAGGGCCCACCAATGAGCAGTTCTTC. Translating gives CASSLQGGPTNEQFF.

This chain connects TRBV2 to TRBJ1-5, with no clear D. The germline CDR1 and CDR2 sequences are SNHLY and FYNNEI. The CDR3 covers 14 residues. The V end was cut by 5 bases, the J end by 1 base, with 9 bases between. The CDR3 is CASSLEYSNQPQHF. Here the CDR3 DNA reads TGTGCCAGCAGTCTCGAGTACAGCAATCAGCCCCAGCATTTT.

The chain joins TRBV15 to TRBJ1-2; 11 bases fit TRBD1. Germline assignment: CDR1 LNHNV and CDR2 YYDKDF (reference sequence). This CDR3 region has 16 residues. Unmatched junction bases numbered 7, after V lost 1 base and J lost 6 bases. In nucleotides, the CDR3 is TGTGCCACCAGCAGAGGTGGACAGGGGGCCTTAGATGGCTACACCTTC. Protein sequence: CATSRGGQGALDGYTF.

This CDR3 reads CASSADYPGELFF. The CDR3 nucleotides are TGTGCCAGCAGTGCGGACTACCCCGGGGAGCTGTTTTTT. The chain links TRBV25-1 to TRBJ2-2; D possibly corresponds to TRBD2 (6 bases). The V gene lost 4 bases and the J gene lost 6 bases, with 9 bases spanning the gap. Germline assignment: CDR1 MGHDK and CDR2 SYGVNS. This CDR3 has 13 amino acids.

The chain joins TRBV7-9 to TRBJ2-5, with D perhaps matching TRBD2 (6 bases). The V end was cut by 1 base, the J end by 5 bases, with 14 bases between. The germline V gene has CDR1 SEHNR and CDR2 FQNEAQ (reference sequence). The CDR3 sequence is 15 residues long. The CDR3 protein is CASSLVAGSRETQYF. The CDR3 DNA reads TGTGCCAGCAGCTTAGTGGCCGGGAGCAGGGAGACCCAGTACTTC.

This chain joins TRBV2 and TRBJ2-2, with a possible D match to TRBD2 (6 bases). The germline V gene encodes CDR1 SNHLY and CDR2 FYNNEI. The V and J ends lost 6 bases and 4 bases respectively, with 18 bases between them. The CDR3 has 16 amino acids. DNA of the CDR3: TGTGCCAGCAGCGTGGGGACGGGAGAGGTCACCGGGGAGCTGTTTTTT. Protein: CASSVGTGEVTGELFF. Combining the CDR3 with reference TRBV2 and TRBJ2-2 gives the whole variable domain EPEVTQTPSHQVTQMGQEVILRCVPISNHLYFYWYRQILGQKVEFLVSFYNNEISEKSEIFDDQFSVERPDGSNFTLKIRSTKLEDSAMYFCASSVGTGEVTGELFFGEGSRLTVL.

This chain joins TRBV18 and TRBJ2-7; TRBD1 aligns across 8 bases. The V segment lost 6 bases and the J segment 1 base; nucleotides outside the gene matches: 8. Per the germline V gene, CDR1 is KGHSH and CDR2 is LQKENI. The CDR3 length is 15 residues. CDR3 region: CASSPVGTGSYEQYF. In DNA form, the CDR3 reads TGTGCCAGCTCGCCGGTCGGGACAGGATCCTACGAGCAGTACTTC.

This chain links TRBV5-5 with TRBJ2-7; D gene uncertain. There are 12 residues in the CDR3. Germline CDR1 reads SGHKS; CDR2 reads YYEKEE (reference sequence). V lost 1 base to trimming and J lost 1 base, with 3 bases between them. CDR3 nucleotide sequence: TGTGCCAGCAGCTTGATGTCCTACGAGCAGTACTTC. Protein product: CASSLMSYEQYF.

This clone was seen once. The gene calls are TRBV19 and TRBJ1-5; TRBD1 agrees at 8 bases. This CDR3 contains 15 residues. Germline trimming cut 6 bases from V and 3 bases from J; bases unmatched to any gene: 7. Per germline, CDR1 LNHDA and CDR2 SQIVND (reference sequence). CDR3: CASSDRDRLNQPQHF. As DNA, the CDR3 is TGTGCCAGTAGCGACCGGGACAGGCTCAATCAGCCCCAGCATTTT. Variable domain in full (rest from reference TRBV19 and TRBJ1-5): DGGITQSPKYLFRKEGQNVTLSCEQNLNHDAMYWYRQDPGQGLRLIYYSQIVNDFQKGDIAEGYSVSREKKESFPLTVTSAQKNPTAFYLCASSDRDRLNQPQHFGDGTRLSIL.

The rearrangement joins TRBV7-9 to TRBJ2-2; D remains unclear. Looked up from germline, CDR1 is SEHNR and CDR2 is FQNEAQ (reference sequence). The length of the CDR3 is 15 residues. V shed 1 base and J shed 5 bases, with 11 bases lying between them. CDR3 amino acids: CASSLVTVGTGELFF. The CDR3 DNA is TGTGCCAGCAGCTTAGTGACGGTAGGGACCGGGGAGCTGTTTTTT.

The chain couples TRBV11-2 to TRBJ2-3; TRBD2 matches at 7 bases. Trimming removed 5 bases from V and 4 bases from J; junction bases left unmatched: 9. The length of the CDR3 is 15 residues. Per the germline V gene, CDR1 is SGHAT and CDR2 is FQNNGV. CDR3: CASSRSGNSADTQYF. As DNA, the CDR3 is TGTGCCAGCAGCCGCAGCGGGAATAGTGCAGATACGCAGTATTTT.

V and J are TRBV19 and TRBJ1-5; D remains ambiguous. Between the trimmed V and J ends, which lost 1 base and 11 bases, there was a span of 6 bases. Germline CDR1 and CDR2: LNHDA and SQIVND (reference sequence). This CDR3 is built from 11 residues. The CDR3 loop is CASSIAGAQHF. CDR3 in DNA: TGTGCCAGTAGTATAGCGGGAGCCCAGCATTTT.

The chain combines TRBV5-1 with TRBJ1-5, with TRBD1 as a possible D gene (5 bases). Germline CDR1 SGHRS, CDR2 YFSETQ. Trimming stripped 4 bases from V and 4 bases from J, with 12 bases between. The CDR3 is made up of 14 amino acids. The CDR3 loop is CASSPDTGNQPQHF. The DNA for the CDR3 is TGCGCCAGCAGCCCGGACACTGGGAATCAGCCCCAGCATTTT.

On this clone itself: The sample carries other DNA sequences with the same CDR3. This chain uses TRBV6-5 with TRBJ2-3; 8 nucleotides align to TRBD1. V trimming: 6 bases; J trimming: 3 bases; junction bases outside the gene matches: 2. Germline V gives CDR1 MNHEY, CDR2 SVGAGI. The CDR3 has 13 amino acids. The CDR3 region is CASSRQGTDTQYF. Written as DNA, the CDR3 is TGTGCCAGCAGCCGACAGGGGACAGATACGCAGTATTTT.

This clone occurred once. This chain joins TRBV29-1 and TRBJ2-7; D gene uncertain. The CDR3 has 11 amino acids. Deletions cut 4 bases from V and 2 bases from J, with 6 bases between. Germline V gene data show CDR1 as SQVTM and CDR2 as ANQGSEA. CDR3 coding DNA: TGCAGCGTTGGGCAGACCTACGAGCAGTACTTC. It is translated as CSVGQTYEQYF.

This clone was seen more than once but under ten times. The sample has other DNA sequences that encode this CDR3 too. The rearrangement links TRBV11-2 to TRBJ2-7, with 11 bases matching TRBD1. After removal of 3 bases from V and 0 bases from J, the junction contained 1 base not matched to a gene. Germline values: CDR1 SGHAT, CDR2 FQNNGV. This CDR3 comprises 15 residues. CDR3 in DNA: TGTGCCAGCAGCTTGGGGACAGGGGGCTCCTACGAGCAGTACTTC. This codes for CASSLGTGGSYEQYF.

The chain recombines TRBV4-2 with TRBJ2-7; a possible D gene is TRBD2 (5 bases). Germline V CDR1 and CDR2: LGHNA, YNFKEQ. CDR3 length equals 18 residues. V gave up 0 bases and J gave up 0 bases, with 18 bases separating them. CDR3 in DNA: TGTGCCAGCAGCCAAGAGTTCTCGGCGGGTACTAGCTCCTACGAGCAGTACTTC. Its protein product is CASSQEFSAGTSSYEQYF.